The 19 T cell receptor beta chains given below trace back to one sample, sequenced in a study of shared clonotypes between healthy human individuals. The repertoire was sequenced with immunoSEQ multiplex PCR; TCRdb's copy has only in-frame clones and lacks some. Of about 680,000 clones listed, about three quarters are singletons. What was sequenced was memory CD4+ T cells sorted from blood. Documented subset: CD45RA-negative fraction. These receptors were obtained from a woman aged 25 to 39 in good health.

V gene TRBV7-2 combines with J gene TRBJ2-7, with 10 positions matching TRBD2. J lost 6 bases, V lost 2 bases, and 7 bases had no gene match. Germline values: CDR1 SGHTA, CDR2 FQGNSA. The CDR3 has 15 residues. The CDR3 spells CASSLNAAGGGEQYF. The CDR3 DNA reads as TGTGCCAGCAGCTTAAACGCAGCGGGAGGGGGCGAGCAGTACTTC. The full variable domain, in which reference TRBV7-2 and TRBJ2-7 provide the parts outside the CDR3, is GAGVSQSPSNKVTEKGKDVELRCDPISGHTALYWYRQSLGQGLEFLIYFQGNSAPDKSGLPSDRFSAERTGGSVSTLTIQRTQQEDSAVYLCASSLNAAGGGEQYFGPGTRLTVT.

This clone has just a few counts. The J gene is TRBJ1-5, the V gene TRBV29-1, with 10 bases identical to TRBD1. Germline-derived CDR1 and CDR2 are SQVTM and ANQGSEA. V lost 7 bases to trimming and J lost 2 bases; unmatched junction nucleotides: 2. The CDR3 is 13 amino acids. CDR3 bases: TGCAGCGCCGGGACAGGGGGCAATCAGCCCCAGCATTTT. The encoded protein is CSAGTGGNQPQHF. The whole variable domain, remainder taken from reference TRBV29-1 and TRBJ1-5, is SAVISQKPSRDICQRGTSLTIQCQVDSQVTMMFWYRQQPGQSLTLIATANQGSEATYESGFVIDKFPISRPNLTFSTLTVSNMSPEDSSIYLCSAGTGGNQPQHFGDGTRLSIL.

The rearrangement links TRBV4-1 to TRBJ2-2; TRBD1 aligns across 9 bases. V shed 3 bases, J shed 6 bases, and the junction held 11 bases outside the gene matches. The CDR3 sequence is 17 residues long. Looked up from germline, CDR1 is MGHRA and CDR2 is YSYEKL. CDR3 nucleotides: TGCGCCAGCAGCCAGGGATTAGGGACAGGGAGTCCCGGGGAGCTGTTTTTT. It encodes CASSQGLGTGSPGELFF.

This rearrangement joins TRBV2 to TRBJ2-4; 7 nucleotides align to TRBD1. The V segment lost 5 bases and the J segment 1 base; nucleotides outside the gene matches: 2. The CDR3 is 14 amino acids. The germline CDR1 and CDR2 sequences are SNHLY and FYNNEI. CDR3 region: CASSQGGAKNIQYF. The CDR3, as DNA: TGTGCCAGCAGTCAAGGGGGCGCCAAAAACATTCAGTACTTC.

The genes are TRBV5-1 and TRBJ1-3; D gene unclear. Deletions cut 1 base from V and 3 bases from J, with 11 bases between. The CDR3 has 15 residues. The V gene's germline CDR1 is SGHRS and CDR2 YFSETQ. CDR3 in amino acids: CASSLLTGGGNTIYF. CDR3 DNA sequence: TGCGCCAGCAGCTTGTTGACCGGAGGTGGAAACACCATATATTTT.

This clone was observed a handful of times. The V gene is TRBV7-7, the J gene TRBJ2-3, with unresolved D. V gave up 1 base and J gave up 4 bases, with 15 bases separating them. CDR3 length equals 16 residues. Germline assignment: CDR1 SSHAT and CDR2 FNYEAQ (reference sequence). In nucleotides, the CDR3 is TGTGCCAGCAGCTTAGGGTACTCTAATCGACCAGATACGCAGTATTTT. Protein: CASSLGYSNRPDTQYF.

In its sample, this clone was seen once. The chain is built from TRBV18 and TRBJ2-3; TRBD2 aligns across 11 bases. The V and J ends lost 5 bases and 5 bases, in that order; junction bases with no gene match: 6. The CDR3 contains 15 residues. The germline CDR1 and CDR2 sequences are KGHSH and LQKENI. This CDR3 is CASSTTSGRLDTQYF. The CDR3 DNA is TGTGCCAGCTCAACCACTAGCGGGAGACTAGATACGCAGTATTTT. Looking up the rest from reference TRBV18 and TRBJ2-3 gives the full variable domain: NAGVMQNPRHLVRRRGQEARLRCSPMKGHSHVYWYRQLPEEGLKFMVYLQKENIIDESGMPKERFSAEFPKEGPSILRIQQVVRGDSAAYFCASSTTSGRLDTQYFGPGTRLTVL.

CDR3 DNA sequence: TGTGCCAGCAGCCAAGTCTTGGGGACAGGGGGTCGAAATGAGCAGTTCTTC. Amino acid sequence: CASSQVLGTGGRNEQFF. The chain is built from TRBV28 and TRBJ2-1, with 11 bases matching TRBD1. The J segment lost 7 bases and the V segment lost 6 bases, leaving 14 bases of the junction unmatched. Per germline, CDR1 MDHEN and CDR2 SYDVKM. The CDR3 has 17 residues.

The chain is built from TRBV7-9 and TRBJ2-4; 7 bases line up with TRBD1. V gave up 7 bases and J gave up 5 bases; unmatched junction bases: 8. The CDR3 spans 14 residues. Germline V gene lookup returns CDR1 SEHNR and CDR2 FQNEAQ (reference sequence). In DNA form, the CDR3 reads TGTGCCAGCACCATGGCCGGGACAGAAAACATTCAGTACTTC. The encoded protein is CASTMAGTENIQYF.

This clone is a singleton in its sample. Here the CDR3 DNA reads TGTGCCACCAGCAGAGGGAGTCGACAGGGGGCGGGTGAGCAGTACTTC. This sequence encodes CATSRGSRQGAGEQYF. The V and J genes are TRBV15 and TRBJ2-7, with 10 nucleotides matching TRBD1. CDR3 length equals 16 residues. The junction had 10 bases not matched to a gene; V was cut back by 1 base and J by 7 bases. Germline CDR1 LNHNV, CDR2 YYDKDF (reference sequence). Supplemented by reference TRBV15 and TRBJ2-7, the full variable domain reads DAMVIQNPRYQVTQFGKPVTLSCSQTLNHNVMYWYQQKSSQAPKLLFHYYDKDFNNEADTPDNFQSRRPNTSFCFLDIRSPGLGDTAMYLCATSRGSRQGAGEQYFGPGTRLTVT.

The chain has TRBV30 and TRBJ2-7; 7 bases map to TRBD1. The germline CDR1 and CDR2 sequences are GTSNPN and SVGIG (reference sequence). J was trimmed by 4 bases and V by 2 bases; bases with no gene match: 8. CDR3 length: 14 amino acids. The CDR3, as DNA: TGTGCCTGGAGTTCGGGGACAGCCCTTTACGAGCAGTACTTC. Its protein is CAWSSGTALYEQYF.

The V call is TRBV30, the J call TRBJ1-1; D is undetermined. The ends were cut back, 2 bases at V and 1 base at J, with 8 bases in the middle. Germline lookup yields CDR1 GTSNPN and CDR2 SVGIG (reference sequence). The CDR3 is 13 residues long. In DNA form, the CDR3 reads TGTGCCTGGAGTCACGGCACGAACACTGAAGCTTTCTTT. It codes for CAWSHGTNTEAFF.

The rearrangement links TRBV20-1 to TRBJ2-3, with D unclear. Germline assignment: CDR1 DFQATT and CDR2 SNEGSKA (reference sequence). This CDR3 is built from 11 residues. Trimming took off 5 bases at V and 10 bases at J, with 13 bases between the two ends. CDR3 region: CSALGNHAQYF. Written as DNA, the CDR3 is TGCAGTGCTCTTGGAAACCATGCGCAGTATTTT.

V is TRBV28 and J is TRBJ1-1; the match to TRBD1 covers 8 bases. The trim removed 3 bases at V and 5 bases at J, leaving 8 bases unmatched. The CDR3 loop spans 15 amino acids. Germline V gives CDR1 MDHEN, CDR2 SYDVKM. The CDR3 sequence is CASSLGNDRGTEAFF. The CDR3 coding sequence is TGTGCCAGCAGTTTGGGGAACGACAGGGGAACTGAAGCTTTCTTT.

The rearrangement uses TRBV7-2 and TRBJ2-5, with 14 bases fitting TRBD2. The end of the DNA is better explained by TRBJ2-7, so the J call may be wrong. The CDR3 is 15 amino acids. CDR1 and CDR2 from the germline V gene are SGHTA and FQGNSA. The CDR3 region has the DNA TGTGCCAGCAGCGGGGGGACTAGCGGGAGCTACGAGCAGTACTTC. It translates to CASSGGTSGSYEQYF.

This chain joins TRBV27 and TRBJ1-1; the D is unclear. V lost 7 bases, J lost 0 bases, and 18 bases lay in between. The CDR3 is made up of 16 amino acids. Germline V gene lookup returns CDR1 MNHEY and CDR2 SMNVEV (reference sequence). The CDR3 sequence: CASTPGIGSMNTEAFF. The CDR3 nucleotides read TGTGCCAGCACCCCCGGGATTGGCTCCATGAACACTGAAGCTTTCTTT.

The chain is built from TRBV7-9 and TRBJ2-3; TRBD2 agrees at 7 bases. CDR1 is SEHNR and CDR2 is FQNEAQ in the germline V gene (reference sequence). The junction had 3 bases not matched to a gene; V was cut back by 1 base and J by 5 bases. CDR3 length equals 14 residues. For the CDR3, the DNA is TGTGCCAGCAGCTTAGGGCAGCGGGAAGATACGCAGTATTTT. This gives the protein CASSLGQREDTQYF.

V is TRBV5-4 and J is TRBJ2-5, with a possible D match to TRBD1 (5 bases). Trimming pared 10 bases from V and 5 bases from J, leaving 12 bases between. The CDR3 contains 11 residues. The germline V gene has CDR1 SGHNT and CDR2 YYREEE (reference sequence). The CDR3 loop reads CAYGQGETQYF. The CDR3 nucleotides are TGTGCCTACGGCCAGGGCGAGACCCAGTACTTC.

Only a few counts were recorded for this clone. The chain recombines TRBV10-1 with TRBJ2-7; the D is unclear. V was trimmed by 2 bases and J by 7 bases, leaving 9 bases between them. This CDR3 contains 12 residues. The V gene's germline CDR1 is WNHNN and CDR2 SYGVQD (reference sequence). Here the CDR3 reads CASSEGPGEQYF. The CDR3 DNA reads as TGCGCCAGCAGTGAGGGTCCGGGTGAGCAGTACTTC.